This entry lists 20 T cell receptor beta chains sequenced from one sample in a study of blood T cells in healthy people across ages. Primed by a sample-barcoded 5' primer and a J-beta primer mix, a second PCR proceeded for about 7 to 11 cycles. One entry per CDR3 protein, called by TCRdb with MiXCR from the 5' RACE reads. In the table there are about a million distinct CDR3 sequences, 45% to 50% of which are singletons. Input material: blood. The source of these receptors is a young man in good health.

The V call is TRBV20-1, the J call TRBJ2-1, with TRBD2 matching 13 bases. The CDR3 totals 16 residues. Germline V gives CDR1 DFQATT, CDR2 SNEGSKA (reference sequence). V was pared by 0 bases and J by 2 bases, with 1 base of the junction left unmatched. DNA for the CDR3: TGCAGTGCTAGAGAACTAGCGGGGGGGACCTACAATGAGCAGTTCTTC. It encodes CSARELAGGTYNEQFF.

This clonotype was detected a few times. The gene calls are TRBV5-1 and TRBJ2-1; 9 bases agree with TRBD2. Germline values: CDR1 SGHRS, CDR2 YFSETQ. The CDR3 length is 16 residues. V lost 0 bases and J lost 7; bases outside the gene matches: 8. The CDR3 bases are TGCGCCAGCAGCTTGGGGGTCTCAGCGGGAGGTAATGAGCAGTTCTTC. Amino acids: CASSLGVSAGGNEQFF.

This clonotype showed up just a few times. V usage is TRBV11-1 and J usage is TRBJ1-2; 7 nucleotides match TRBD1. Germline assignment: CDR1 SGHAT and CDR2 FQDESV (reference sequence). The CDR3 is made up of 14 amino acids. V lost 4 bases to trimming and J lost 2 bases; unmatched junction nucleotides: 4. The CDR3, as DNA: TGTGCCAGCAGCTCGTCAGGGGGGAACTATGGCTACACCTTC. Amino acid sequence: CASSSSGGNYGYTF.

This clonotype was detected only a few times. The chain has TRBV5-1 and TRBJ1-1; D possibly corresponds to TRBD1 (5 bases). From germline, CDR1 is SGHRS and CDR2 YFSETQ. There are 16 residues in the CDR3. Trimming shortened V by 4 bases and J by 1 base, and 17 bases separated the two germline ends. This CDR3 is CASSPDGAQTNTEAFF. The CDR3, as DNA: TGCGCCAGCAGCCCAGACGGGGCCCAGACGAACACTGAAGCTTTCTTT.

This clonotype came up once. CDR3 protein: CASTGGAGKNIQYF. In DNA, the CDR3 is TGCGCCAGCACTGGGGGGGCCGGCAAAAACATTCAGTACTTC. The chain employs TRBV5-1 and TRBJ2-4; D is possibly TRBD2 (7 bases). Deletions cut 6 bases from V and 3 bases from J, with 13 bases between. CDR1 SGHRS and CDR2 YFSETQ come from the germline V gene. The CDR3 has 14 residues.

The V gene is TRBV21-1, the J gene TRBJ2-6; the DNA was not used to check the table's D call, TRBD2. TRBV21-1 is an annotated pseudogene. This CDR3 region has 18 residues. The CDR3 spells CASSKPADYQSGANVLTF. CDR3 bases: TGTGCCAGCAGCAAACCGGCTGACTACCAATCTGGGGCCAACGTCCTGACTTTC.

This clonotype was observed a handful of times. The DNA of the CDR3 is TGTGCCAGCAGCCCCTGGGTCGGAGCGACAGGGAGTGTGGAGACCCAGTACTTC. Residues: CASSPWVGATGSVETQYF. The rearrangement joins TRBV7-8 to TRBJ2-5; TRBD1 agrees at 7 bases. Trimming cost V 5 bases and J 5 bases; bases outside gene matches: 20. The CDR3 spans 18 residues. Looked up from germline, CDR1 is SGHVS and CDR2 is FQNEAQ.

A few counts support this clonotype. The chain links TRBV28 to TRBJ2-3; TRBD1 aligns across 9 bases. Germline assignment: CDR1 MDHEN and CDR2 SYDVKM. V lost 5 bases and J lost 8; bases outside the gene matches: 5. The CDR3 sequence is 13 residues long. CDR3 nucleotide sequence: TGTGCCAGCAGTGGACAGGGGAGAAGTACGCAGTATTTT. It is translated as CASSGQGRSTQYF.

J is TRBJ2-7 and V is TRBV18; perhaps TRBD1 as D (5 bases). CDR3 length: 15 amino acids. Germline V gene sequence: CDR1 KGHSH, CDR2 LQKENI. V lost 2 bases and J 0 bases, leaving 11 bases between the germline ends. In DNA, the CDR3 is TGTGCCAGCTCACCATATCAGGGAAGCTCCTACGAGCAGTACTTC. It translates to CASSPYQGSSYEQYF.

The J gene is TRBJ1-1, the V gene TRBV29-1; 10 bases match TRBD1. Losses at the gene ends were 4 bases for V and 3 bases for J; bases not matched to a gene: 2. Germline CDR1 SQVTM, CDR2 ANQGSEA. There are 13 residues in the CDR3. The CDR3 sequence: CSVVGTGDTEAFF. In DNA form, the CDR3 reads TGCAGCGTTGTAGGGACAGGGGACACTGAAGCTTTCTTT.

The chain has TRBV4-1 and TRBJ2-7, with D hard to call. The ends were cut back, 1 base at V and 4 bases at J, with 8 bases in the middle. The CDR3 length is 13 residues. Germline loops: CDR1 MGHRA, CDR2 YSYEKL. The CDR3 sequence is CASSQVREYEQYF. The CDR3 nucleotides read TGCGCCAGCAGCCAAGTTAGGGAATACGAGCAGTACTTC.

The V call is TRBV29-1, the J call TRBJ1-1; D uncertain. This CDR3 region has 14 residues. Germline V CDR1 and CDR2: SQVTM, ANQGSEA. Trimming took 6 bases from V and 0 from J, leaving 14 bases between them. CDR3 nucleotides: TGCAGCGTCGACGAACAGCGGCTGAACACTGAAGCTTTCTTT. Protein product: CSVDEQRLNTEAFF.

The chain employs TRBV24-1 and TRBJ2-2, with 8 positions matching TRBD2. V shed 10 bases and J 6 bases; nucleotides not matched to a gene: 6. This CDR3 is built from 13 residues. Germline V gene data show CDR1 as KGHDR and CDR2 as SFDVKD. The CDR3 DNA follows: TGTGCCACGGAGGAGACTAGCGCCGGGGAGCTGTTTTTT. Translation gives CATEETSAGELFF.

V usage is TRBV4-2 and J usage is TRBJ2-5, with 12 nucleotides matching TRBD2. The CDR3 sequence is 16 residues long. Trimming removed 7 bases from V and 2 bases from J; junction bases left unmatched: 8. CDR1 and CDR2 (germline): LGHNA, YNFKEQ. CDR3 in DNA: TGTGCCAGCACACTACTAGCGGGAGGAGTACAAGAGACCCAGTACTTC. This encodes CASTLLAGGVQETQYF.

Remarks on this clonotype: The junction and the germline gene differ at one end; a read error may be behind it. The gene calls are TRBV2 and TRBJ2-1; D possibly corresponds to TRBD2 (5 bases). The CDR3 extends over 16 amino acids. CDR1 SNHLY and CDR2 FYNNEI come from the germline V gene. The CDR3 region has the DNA TGTGCCAGCAGGACGAGCGGCGCAAGCTCCTACAATGGGCAGTTCTTC. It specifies CASRTSGASSYNGQFF.

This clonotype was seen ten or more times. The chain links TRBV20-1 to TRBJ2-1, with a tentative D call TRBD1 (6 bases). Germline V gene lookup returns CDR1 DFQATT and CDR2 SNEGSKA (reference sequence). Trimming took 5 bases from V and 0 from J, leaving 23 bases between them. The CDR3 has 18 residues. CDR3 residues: CSAPPRIGGPPSYNEQFF. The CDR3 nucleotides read TGCAGTGCTCCCCCCAGAATAGGGGGTCCACCCTCCTACAATGAGCAGTTCTTC.

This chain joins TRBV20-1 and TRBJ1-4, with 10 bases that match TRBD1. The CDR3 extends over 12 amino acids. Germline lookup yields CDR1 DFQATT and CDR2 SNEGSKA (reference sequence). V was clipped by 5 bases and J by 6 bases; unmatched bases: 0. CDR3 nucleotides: TGCAGTGCTGGGACAGGGGATGAAAAACTGTTTTTT. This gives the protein CSAGTGDEKLFF.

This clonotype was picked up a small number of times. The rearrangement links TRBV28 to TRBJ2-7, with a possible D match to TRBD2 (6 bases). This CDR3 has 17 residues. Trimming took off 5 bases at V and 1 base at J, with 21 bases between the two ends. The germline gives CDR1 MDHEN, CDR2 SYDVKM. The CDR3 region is CASSPQGGYSLSYEQYF. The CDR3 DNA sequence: TGTGCCAGCAGTCCTCAAGGAGGGTACAGCTTGTCCTACGAGCAGTACTTC.

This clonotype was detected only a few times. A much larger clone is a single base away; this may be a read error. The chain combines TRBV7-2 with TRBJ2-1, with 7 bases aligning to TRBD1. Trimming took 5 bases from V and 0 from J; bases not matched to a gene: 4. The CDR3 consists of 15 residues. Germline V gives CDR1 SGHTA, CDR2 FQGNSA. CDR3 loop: CASSPGQISYNEQFF. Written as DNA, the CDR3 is TGTGCCAGCAGCCCGGGACAGATCTCCTACAATGAGCAGTTCTTC.

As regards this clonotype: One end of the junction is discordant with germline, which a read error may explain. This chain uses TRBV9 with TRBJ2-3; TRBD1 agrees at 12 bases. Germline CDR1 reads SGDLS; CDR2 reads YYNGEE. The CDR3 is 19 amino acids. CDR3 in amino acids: CASSVGGQGAMGPTATQYF. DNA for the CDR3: TGTGCCAGCAGCGTAGGGGGACAGGGGGCCATGGGTCCTACAGCTACGCAGTATTTT.